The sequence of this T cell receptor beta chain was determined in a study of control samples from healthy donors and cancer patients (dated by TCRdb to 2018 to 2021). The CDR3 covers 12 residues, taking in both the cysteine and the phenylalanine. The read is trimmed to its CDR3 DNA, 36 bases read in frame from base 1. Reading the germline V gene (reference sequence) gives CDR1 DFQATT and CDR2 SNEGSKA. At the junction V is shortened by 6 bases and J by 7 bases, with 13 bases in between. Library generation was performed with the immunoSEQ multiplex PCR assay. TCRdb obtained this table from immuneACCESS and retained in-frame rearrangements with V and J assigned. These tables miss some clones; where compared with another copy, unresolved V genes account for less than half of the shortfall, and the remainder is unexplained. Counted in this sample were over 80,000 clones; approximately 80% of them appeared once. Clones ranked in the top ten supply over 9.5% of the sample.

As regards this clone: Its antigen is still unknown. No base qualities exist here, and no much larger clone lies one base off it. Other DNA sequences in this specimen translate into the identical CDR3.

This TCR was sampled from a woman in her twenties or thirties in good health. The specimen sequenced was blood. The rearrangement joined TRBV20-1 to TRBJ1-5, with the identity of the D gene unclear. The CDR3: CSASRGSQPQHF. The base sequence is TGCAGTGCGAGTCGGGGTAGCCAGCCCCAGCATTTT.